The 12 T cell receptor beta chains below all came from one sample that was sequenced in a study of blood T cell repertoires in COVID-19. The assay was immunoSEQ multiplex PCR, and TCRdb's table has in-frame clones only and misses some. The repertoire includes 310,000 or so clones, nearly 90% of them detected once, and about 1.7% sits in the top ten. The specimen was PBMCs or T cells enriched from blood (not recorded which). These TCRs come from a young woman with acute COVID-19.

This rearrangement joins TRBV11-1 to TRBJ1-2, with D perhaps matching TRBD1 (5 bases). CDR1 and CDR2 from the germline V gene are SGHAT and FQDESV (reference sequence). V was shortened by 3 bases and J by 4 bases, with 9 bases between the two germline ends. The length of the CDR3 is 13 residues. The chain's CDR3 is CASSLDTSYGYTF. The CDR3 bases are TGTGCCAGCAGCTTGGACACGAGCTATGGCTACACCTTC.

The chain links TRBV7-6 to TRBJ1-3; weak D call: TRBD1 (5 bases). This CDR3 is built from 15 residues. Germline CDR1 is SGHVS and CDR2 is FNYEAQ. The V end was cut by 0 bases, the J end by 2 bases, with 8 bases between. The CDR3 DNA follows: TGTGCCAGCAGCTTAGCCCCAGGGACTGGAAACACCATATATTTT. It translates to CASSLAPGTGNTIYF.

The CDR3 DNA sequence: TGTGCCAGCAGTTCCCGACAGGGTGTGGCCAAAAACATTCAGTACTTC. Its translation is CASSSRQGVAKNIQYF. The chain employs TRBV27 and TRBJ2-4; TRBD1 matches 7 bases. Germline-derived CDR1 and CDR2 are MNHEY and SMNVEV (reference sequence). This CDR3 has 16 residues. Unmatched junction bases numbered 7, after V lost 4 bases and J lost 1 base.

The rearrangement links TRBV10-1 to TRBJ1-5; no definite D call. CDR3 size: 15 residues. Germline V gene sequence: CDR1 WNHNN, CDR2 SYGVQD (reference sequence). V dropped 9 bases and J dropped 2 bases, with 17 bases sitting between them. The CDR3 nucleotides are TGCGCCAGAAAGAGGGCCCTCGATTGCAATCAGCCCCAGCATTTT. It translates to CARKRALDCNQPQHF.

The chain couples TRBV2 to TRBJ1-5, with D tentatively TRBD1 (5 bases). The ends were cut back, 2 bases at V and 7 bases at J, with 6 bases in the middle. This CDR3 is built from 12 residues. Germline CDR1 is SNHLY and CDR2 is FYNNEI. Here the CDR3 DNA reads TGTGCCAGCAGTGAACCAGGGCAGCCCCAGCATTTT. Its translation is CASSEPGQPQHF.

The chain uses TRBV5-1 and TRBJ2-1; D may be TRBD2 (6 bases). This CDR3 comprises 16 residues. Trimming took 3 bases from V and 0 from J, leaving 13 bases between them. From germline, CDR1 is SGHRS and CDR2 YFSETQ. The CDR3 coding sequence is TGCGCCAGCAGCTGGGACGGCGGGAACTCCTACAATGAGCAGTTCTTC. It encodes CASSWDGGNSYNEQFF.

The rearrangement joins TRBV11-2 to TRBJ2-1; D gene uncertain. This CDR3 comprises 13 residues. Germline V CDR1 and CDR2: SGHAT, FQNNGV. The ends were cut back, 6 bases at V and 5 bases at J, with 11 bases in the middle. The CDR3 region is CASRPPVDNEQFF. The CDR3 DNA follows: TGTGCCAGCAGACCACCCGTAGACAATGAGCAGTTCTTC.

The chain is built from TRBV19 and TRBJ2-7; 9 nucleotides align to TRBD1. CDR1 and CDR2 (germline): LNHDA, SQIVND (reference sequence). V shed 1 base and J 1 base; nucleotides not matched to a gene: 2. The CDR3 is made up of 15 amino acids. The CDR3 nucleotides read TGTGCCAGTAGTATAGTCGGACAGGGGTCCTACGAGCAGTACTTC. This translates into CASSIVGQGSYEQYF. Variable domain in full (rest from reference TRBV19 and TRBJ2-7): DGGITQSPKYLFRKEGQNVTLSCEQNLNHDAMYWYRQDPGQGLRLIYYSQIVNDFQKGDIAEGYSVSREKKESFPLTVTSAQKNPTAFYLCASSIVGQGSYEQYFGPGTRLTVT.

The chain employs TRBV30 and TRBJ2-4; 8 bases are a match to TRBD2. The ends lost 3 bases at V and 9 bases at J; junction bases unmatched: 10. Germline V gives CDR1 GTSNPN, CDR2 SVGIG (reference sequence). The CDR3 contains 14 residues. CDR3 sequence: CAWSPPGLEFIQYF. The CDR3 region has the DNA TGTGCCTGGAGCCCACCGGGACTAGAATTCATTCAGTACTTC. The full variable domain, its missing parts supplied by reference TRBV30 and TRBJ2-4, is SQTIHQWPATLVQPVGSPLSLECTVEGTSNPNLYWYRQAAGRGLQLLFYSVGIGQISSEVPQNLSASRPQDRQFILSSKKLLLSDSGFYLCAWSPPGLEFIQYFGAGTRLSVL.

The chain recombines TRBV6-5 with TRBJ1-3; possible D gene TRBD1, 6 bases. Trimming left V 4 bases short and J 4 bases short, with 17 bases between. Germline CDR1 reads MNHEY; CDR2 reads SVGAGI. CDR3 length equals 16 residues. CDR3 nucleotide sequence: TGTGCCAGCAGTTCAGTTCGGGGGGCGCGAGGAAACACCATATATTTT. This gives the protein CASSSVRGARGNTIYF.

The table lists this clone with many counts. This CDR3 is CASSLRQGASYSPLHF. The CDR3 bases are TGTGCCAGCAGCCTGAGACAGGGGGCGTCCTATTCACCCCTCCACTTT. The chain links TRBV7-2 to TRBJ1-6; 10 bases map to TRBD1. The CDR3 runs to 16 residues. Germline V lookup: CDR1 SGHTA, CDR2 FQGNSA. The junction had 9 bases not matched to a gene; V was cut back by 5 bases and J by 8 bases.

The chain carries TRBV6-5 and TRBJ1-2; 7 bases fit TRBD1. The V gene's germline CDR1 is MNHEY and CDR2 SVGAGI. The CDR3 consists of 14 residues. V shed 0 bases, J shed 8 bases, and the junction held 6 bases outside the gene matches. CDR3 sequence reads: CASSYSPGQKGYTF. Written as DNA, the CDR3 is TGTGCCAGCAGTTACTCACCGGGACAGAAAGGCTACACCTTC.